This TCR beta chain stems from a study of beta chain features in type 1 diabetes. CDR3 length: 15 amino acids. Germline V CDR1 and CDR2: ENHRY, SYGVKD. V lost 4 bases to trimming and J lost 5 bases; unmatched junction nucleotides: 5. Only a few counts were recorded for this clone. Its antigen is not known. The whole isolated RNA underwent reverse transcription, so sequencing captured expressed TCRB transcripts. Measured with immunoSEQ multiplex PCR; TCRdb has only the in-frame clones, and not every one. The sample holds about 150,000 clones, approximately 8.1% seen once. Study observations and caveats: When Type 1 diabetes patients were examined, their TCRB CDR3s proved moderately but significantly shorter in all four CD4+ subsets.

Sequencing input: central memory CD4+ T cells from blood. The gene calls are TRBV10-3 and TRBJ1-4; 9 bases are shared with TRBD1. This receptor was taken from a man younger than 35 with type 1 diabetes. The CDR3 nucleotides read TGTGCCATCAGTGCTGTCGGACAGGGGAATGAAAAACTGTTTTTT. It translates to CAISAVGQGNEKLFF.